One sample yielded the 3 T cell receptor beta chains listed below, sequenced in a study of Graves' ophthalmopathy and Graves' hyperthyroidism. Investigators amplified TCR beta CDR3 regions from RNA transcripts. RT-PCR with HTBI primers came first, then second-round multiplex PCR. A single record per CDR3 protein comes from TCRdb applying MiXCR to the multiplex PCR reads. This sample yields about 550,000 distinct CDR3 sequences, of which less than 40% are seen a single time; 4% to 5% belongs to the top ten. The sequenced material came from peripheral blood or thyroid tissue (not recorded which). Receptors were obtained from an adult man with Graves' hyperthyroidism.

The CDR3 loop reads CAKQVGVLPDYRSGANVLTF. Here the CDR3 DNA reads TGTGCCAAGCAAGTGGGGGTCCTTCCGGACTACCGCTCTGGGGCCAACGTCCTGACTTTC. This chain links TRBV2 with TRBJ2-6, with D maybe TRBD2 (6 bases). Per the germline V gene, CDR1 is SNHLY and CDR2 is FYNNEI. V lost 10 bases, J lost 0 bases, and 28 bases lay in between. CDR3 length: 20 residues.

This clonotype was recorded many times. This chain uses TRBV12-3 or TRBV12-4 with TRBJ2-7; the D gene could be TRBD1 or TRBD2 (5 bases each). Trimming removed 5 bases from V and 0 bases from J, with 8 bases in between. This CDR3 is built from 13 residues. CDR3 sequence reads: CASSHGTSYEQYF. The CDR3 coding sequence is TGTGCCAGCAGTCACGGGACCTCCTACGAGCAGTACTTC.

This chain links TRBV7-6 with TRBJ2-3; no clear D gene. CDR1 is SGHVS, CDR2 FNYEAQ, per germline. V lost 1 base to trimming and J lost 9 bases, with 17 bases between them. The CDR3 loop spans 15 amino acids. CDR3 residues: CASSLDGVLVGTQYF. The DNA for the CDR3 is TGTGCCAGCAGCTTAGATGGGGTCCTCGTTGGAACGCAGTATTTT.